These T cell receptor beta chains were read from a single sample in a study of cytomegalovirus exposure and HLA in healthy donors. The method was immunoSEQ multiplex PCR; TCRdb's version includes in-frame clones alone and lacks a portion of them. This table holds 220,000 or so clones, 65% to 80% found once. Sequencing was performed on PBMCs. The receptors shown here come from a man in his forties or fifties in good health and CMV-seronegative. The CDR3 runs from the conserved cysteine through the conserved F or W. The D gene is left open where the match is weak. Clone sizes are given selectively: once, few, many, or a class where the clone is expanded.

size | D | J | V | DNA | CDR3
- | TRBD1 | TRBJ2-7 | TRBV7-3 | TGTGCCAGCAGCCCAAAAGGGGGCCACGAGCAGTACTTC | CASSPKGGHEQYF
few | TRBD1 | TRBJ1-5 | TRBV28 | TGTGCCAGCAGTTGGATACAGGGGAGCAGCAATCAGCCCCAGCATTTT | CASSWIQGSSNQPQHF
- | TRBD1 | TRBJ2-3 | TRBV4-1 | TGCGCCAGCAGCCAGGGGACAGGGTCATACTCCGATACGCAGTATTTT | CASSQGTGSYSDTQYF
- | TRBD2 | TRBJ2-7 | TRBV4-2 | TGTGCCAGCAGCCAAGACCCTAGCGGAGCCTACGAGCAGTACTTC | CASSQDPSGAYEQYF
- | TRBD1 | TRBJ1-6 | TRBV6-4 | TGTGCCAGCAGTGAACAGGGGCTAGGGAATTCACCCCTCCACTTT | CASSEQGLGNSPLHF
- | TRBD2 | TRBJ2-7 | TRBV28 | TGTGCCAGCAGCGTACTAGCGGACTCCTACGAGCAGTACTTC | CASSVLADSYEQYF
- | TRBD2 | TRBJ2-7 | TRBV27 | TGTGCCAGCAGGCGGACTAGCGGGGTCTACGAGCAGTACTTC | CASRRTSGVYEQYF
- | - | TRBJ2-1 | TRBV9 | TGTGCCAGCACCCCAAGGGCTAGCTCCTTTTCGAATGAGCAGTTCTTC | CASTPRASSFSNEQFF
- | - | TRBJ1-5 | TRBV19 | TGTGCCAGTAGTATGAGAAGTAGCAATCAGCCCCAGCATTTT | CASSMRSSNQPQHF
- | - | TRBJ2-7 | TRBV6-1 | TGTGCCAGCAGTGCGGGAGGGGGCCCCTACGAGCAGTACTTC | CASSAGGGPYEQYF